This paragraph covers one TCR beta chain sequence. This sample is part of a study of blood T cell repertoires in COVID-19. Background on the study: Acute and convalescent COVID-19 samples came from the United States, Italy and Spain. The analysed material was cDNA or gDNA that came from T cells, B-cell-depleted T cells, or PBMCs.

In the authors' workflow: Amplified reference gene primers provided the basis for estimating nucleated cell counts. The protocol was immunoSEQ multiplex PCR, while the TCRdb copy is restricted to in-frame clones and leaves out a portion. That table furnishes V, J and clone size, whereas the DNA furnished D and trimming. The sample yields approximately 97,000 clones, around nine tenths seen once. This receptor was taken from a man aged 50 to 59 with active COVID-19. Sequencing input: peripheral blood.

The CDR3 DNA reads as TGTGCCAGCAGTCACGGACAGGGGGCGGGGGAGCAGTTCTTC. Protein: CASSHGQGAGEQFF. The chain employs TRBV6-2 or TRBV6-3 and TRBJ2-1; 11 bases agree with TRBD1. Trimming cost V 5 bases and J 10 bases; bases outside gene matches: 7. Germline loops: CDR1 MNHEY, CDR2 SVGEGT. The CDR3 runs to 14 residues.